The 20 T cell receptor beta chains given below trace back to one sample, sequenced in a study of OX40 agonist ivuxolimab in advanced cancers. Libraries were prepared by immunoSEQ multiplex PCR; TCRdb keeps only in-frame clonotypes and omits some of them. This sample has around 78,000 clones, with roughly 91% found just once. Sequenced here: CD4+ or CD8+ T cells sorted from blood, sampled in a trial of the OX40 agonist ivuxolimab. These receptors all stem from an adult with an advanced solid tumor such as melanoma, head and neck, liver or kidney cancer.

This clone was counted once. The rearrangement uses TRBV5-1 and TRBJ2-7; tentative D call: TRBD1 (5 bases). The CDR3 is 14 residues long. V was cut by 2 bases and J by 5 bases, with 14 bases left in between. The germline V gene encodes CDR1 SGHRS and CDR2 YFSETQ. CDR3 bases: TGCGCCAGCAGCTTCGGTGGGGCGGCCGACGAGCAGTACTTC. Protein product: CASSFGGAADEQYF.

V and J are TRBV6-1 and TRBJ2-5; 9 bases are a match to TRBD2. CDR3 length equals 15 residues. With 8 bases clipped from V and 5 bases from J, the junction kept 12 bases outside the gene matches. The V gene's germline CDR1 is MNHNS and CDR2 SASEGT. The CDR3 loop reads CASHLRAGGGETQYF. The CDR3 DNA reads as TGTGCCAGCCACCTCCGGGCGGGAGGGGGGGAGACCCAGTACTTC.

The chain carries TRBV7-2 and TRBJ1-5; 7 nucleotides align to TRBD1. The CDR3 runs 16 residues. J gave up 5 bases and V 3 bases, and 10 bases lay outside the gene matches. CDR1 is SGHTA and CDR2 is FQGNSA in the germline V gene. The chain's CDR3 is CASSFQRGTEYQPQHF. The CDR3 bases are TGTGCCAGCAGCTTCCAAAGAGGGACAGAGTATCAGCCCCAGCATTTT.

This clone has a handful of counts. The rearrangement uses TRBV28 and TRBJ1-2; 7 nucleotides match TRBD1. The CDR3 spans 14 residues. After removal of 4 bases from V and 3 bases from J, the junction contained 5 bases not matched to a gene. CDR1 is MDHEN, CDR2 SYDVKM, per germline. The CDR3 nucleotides are TGTGCCAGCAGTTCCCCGGGGACAGACTATGGCTACACCTTC. This translates into CASSSPGTDYGYTF.

V usage is TRBV7-2 and J usage is TRBJ1-1, with TRBD1 identical over 7 bases. Germline V gene lookup returns CDR1 SGHTA and CDR2 FQGNSA. V dropped 5 bases and J dropped 4; count of bases not matched to a gene: 4. This CDR3 has 13 amino acids. The CDR3 coding sequence is TGTGCCAGCAGCGGCCGACAGGGCACTGAAGCTTTCTTT. Amino acids: CASSGRQGTEAFF.

V usage is TRBV27 and J usage is TRBJ2-1; 9 nucleotides align to TRBD1. CDR1 is MNHEY and CDR2 is SMNVEV in the germline V gene (reference sequence). Trimming cost V 6 bases and J 9 bases; bases outside gene matches: 6. CDR3 size: 13 residues. The CDR3 spells CASRPTGGSEQFF. The CDR3 DNA sequence: TGTGCCAGCAGACCGACAGGGGGTAGTGAGCAGTTCTTC.

CDR3 DNA: TGTGCCAGCAGCTGGGGACAAGAGACCCAGTACTTC. This encodes CASSWGQETQYF. The chain recombines TRBV2 with TRBJ2-5; D unclear. CDR3 length: 12 amino acids. Trimming removed 6 bases from V and 2 bases from J, with 7 bases in between. Germline values: CDR1 SNHLY, CDR2 FYNNEI.

The count of this clone is one. The chain carries TRBV28 and TRBJ2-4; weak D call: TRBD1 (5 bases). The V gene's germline CDR1 is MDHEN and CDR2 SYDVKM. Deletions cut 3 bases from V and 9 bases from J, with 9 bases between. The CDR3 spans 12 residues. CDR3 coding DNA: TGTGCCAGCAGTTTGGGGCGCGGCATTCAGTACTTC. Amino acid sequence: CASSLGRGIQYF.

The rearrangement links TRBV28 to TRBJ1-5; TRBD1 matches at 7 bases. This CDR3 has 14 residues. With 6 bases clipped from V and 7 bases from J, the junction kept 9 bases outside the gene matches. Germline CDR1 and CDR2: MDHEN and SYDVKM. The CDR3 sequence: CASRPGQVTQPQHF. The CDR3 DNA is TGTGCCAGCAGACCTGGACAGGTCACCCAGCCCCAGCATTTT.

The CDR3 reads CASSVERGPGELFF. The CDR3 DNA reads as TGTGCCAGCAGCGTAGAAAGGGGGCCCGGGGAGCTGTTTTTT. This sequence joins TRBV9 and TRBJ2-2; 7 positions match TRBD1. Germline loops: CDR1 SGDLS, CDR2 YYNGEE. The CDR3 sequence is 14 residues long. Trimming took 0 bases from V and 6 from J; bases not matched to a gene: 2.

The gene calls are TRBV6-5 and TRBJ1-5, with D perhaps TRBD1 (6 bases). This CDR3 spans 15 amino acids. V lost 5 bases to trimming and J lost 5 bases, with 16 bases between them. Germline CDR1 and CDR2: MNHEY and SVGAGI. The CDR3: CASSQGRGLDQPQHF. In DNA form, the CDR3 reads TGTGCCAGCAGTCAAGGCAGGGGTTTAGATCAGCCCCAGCATTTT.

The chain employs TRBV5-1 and TRBJ2-5; 14 bases align to TRBD2. Germline CDR1 SGHRS, CDR2 YFSETQ. J lost 5 bases, V lost 4 bases, and 4 bases had no gene match. The length of the CDR3 is 15 residues. The CDR3 nucleotides are TGCGCCAGCAGCCAGGGACTAGCGGGAGTTGAGACCCAGTACTTC. The encoded protein is CASSQGLAGVETQYF.

The CDR3 is CAGGTTGANVLTF. The CDR3 DNA reads TGTGCTGGGGGGACCACTGGGGCCAACGTCCTGACTTTC. The chain recombines TRBV6-1 with TRBJ2-6; D possibly corresponds to TRBD2 (6 bases). Germline V gives CDR1 MNHNS, CDR2 SASEGT. The length of the CDR3 is 13 residues.

J is TRBJ2-3 and V is TRBV4-1; D call uncertain. The V gene's germline CDR1 is MGHRA and CDR2 YSYEKL. This CDR3 spans 14 amino acids. V was shortened by 3 bases and J by 2 bases, with 9 bases between the two germline ends. CDR3 in amino acids: CASSQLGNTDTQYF. The CDR3 coding sequence is TGCGCCAGCAGCCAGCTAGGGAACACAGATACGCAGTATTTT.

This clone was seen only once. This chain's CDR3 is CASSTPAGGIDTQYF. DNA for the CDR3: TGCGCCAGCAGTACGCCAGCGGGAGGTATAGATACGCAGTATTTT. This chain connects TRBV10-2 to TRBJ2-3, with 9 bases lining up with TRBD2. The CDR3 spans 15 residues. Trimming at V came to 5 bases and at J to 5 bases, leaving 8 bases not matched to a gene. The germline V gene has CDR1 WSHSY and CDR2 SAAADI.

This clone showed up just once. The chain carries TRBV7-2 and TRBJ2-6, with D perhaps matching TRBD1 (5 bases). Germline V gene sequence: CDR1 SGHTA, CDR2 FQGNSA. Deletions cut 4 bases from V and 2 bases from J, with 9 bases between. The CDR3 is 15 amino acids. In DNA form, the CDR3 reads TGTGCCAGCAGCTCCGACAGAGCTGGGGCCAACGTCCTGACTTTC. It specifies CASSSDRAGANVLTF.

The chain couples TRBV11-3 to TRBJ2-7; tentative D call: TRBD2 (5 bases). Germline CDR1 is SGHNT and CDR2 is YENEEA. With 5 bases removed from V and 5 bases from J, the gap between germline ends came to 19 bases. The CDR3 covers 15 residues. The CDR3 protein is CASSMGGPEGHEQYF. The CDR3 region has the DNA TGTGCCAGCAGCATGGGCGGACCCGAGGGCCACGAGCAGTACTTC.

CDR3 protein: CASSMGLSNYGYTF. As DNA, the CDR3 is TGTGCCAGCTCAATGGGGTTATCAAACTATGGCTACACCTTC. The V call is TRBV19, the J call TRBJ1-2; D is unresolved. This CDR3 region has 14 residues. Germline V CDR1 and CDR2: LNHDA, SQIVND (reference sequence). V lost 9 bases and J lost 2, with 16 bases in between.

The gene calls are TRBV5-1 and TRBJ2-7; D is perhaps TRBD1 (7 bases). This CDR3 spans 14 amino acids. Trimming stripped 5 bases from V and 3 bases from J, with 15 bases between. Germline values: CDR1 SGHRS, CDR2 YFSETQ. Here the CDR3 reads CASREGQSDYEQYF. The CDR3 bases are TGCGCCAGCAGGGAGGGACAGTCAGACTACGAGCAGTACTTC.

Here the CDR3 DNA reads TGTGCCACCAGCAGACCTCCAGCGGAGGCCCACGAGCAGTACTTC. Its translation is CATSRPPAEAHEQYF. V gene TRBV15 combines with J gene TRBJ2-7; a possible D gene is TRBD2 (5 bases). The CDR3 runs 15 residues. The V end was cut by 2 bases, the J end by 5 bases, with 16 bases between. Germline values: CDR1 LNHNV, CDR2 YYDKDF (reference sequence). The complete variable domain, with remaining parts taken from reference TRBV15 and TRBJ2-7, reads DAMVIQNPRYQVTQFGKPVTLSCSQTLNHNVMYWYQQKSSQAPKLLFHYYDKDFNNEADTPDNFQSRRPNTSFCFLDIRSPGLGDTAMYLCATSRPPAEAHEQYFGPGTRLTVT.